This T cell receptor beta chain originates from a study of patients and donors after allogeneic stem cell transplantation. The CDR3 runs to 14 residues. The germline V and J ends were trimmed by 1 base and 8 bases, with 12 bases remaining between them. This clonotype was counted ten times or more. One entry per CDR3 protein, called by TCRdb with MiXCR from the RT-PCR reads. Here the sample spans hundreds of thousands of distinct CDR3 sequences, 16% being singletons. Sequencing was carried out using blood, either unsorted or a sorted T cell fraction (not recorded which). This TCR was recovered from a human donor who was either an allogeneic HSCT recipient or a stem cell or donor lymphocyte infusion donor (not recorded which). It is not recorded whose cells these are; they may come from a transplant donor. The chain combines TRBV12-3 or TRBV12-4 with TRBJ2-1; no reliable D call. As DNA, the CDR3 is TGTGCCAGCAGTTTAGGGACGGGTGGACATGAGCAGTTCTTC. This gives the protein CASSLGTGGHEQFF.